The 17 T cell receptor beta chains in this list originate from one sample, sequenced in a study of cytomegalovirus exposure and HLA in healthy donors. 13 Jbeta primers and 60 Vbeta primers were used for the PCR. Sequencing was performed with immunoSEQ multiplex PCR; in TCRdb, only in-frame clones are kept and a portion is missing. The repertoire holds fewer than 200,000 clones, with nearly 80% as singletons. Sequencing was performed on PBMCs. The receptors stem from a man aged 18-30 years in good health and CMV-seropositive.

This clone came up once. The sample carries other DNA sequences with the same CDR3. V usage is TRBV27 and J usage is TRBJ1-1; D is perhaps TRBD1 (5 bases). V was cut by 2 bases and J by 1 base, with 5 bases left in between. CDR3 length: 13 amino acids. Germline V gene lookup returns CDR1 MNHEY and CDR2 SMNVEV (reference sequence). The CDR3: CASSLQGNTEAFF. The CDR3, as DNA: TGTGCCAGCAGTTTACAGGGGAACACTGAAGCTTTCTTT.

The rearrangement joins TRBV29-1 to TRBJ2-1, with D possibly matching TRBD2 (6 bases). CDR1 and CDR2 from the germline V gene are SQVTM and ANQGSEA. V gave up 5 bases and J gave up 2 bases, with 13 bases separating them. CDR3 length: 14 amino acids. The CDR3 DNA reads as TGCAGCGTTCTAAGCGGGCCGGCCTACAATGAGCAGTTCTTC. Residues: CSVLSGPAYNEQFF.

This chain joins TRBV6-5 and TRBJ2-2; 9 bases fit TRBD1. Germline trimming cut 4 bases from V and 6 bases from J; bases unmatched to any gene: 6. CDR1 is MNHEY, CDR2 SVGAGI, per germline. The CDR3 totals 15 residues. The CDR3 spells CASSWGQGPAGELFF. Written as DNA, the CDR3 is TGTGCCAGCAGTTGGGGACAGGGACCCGCCGGGGAGCTGTTTTTT.

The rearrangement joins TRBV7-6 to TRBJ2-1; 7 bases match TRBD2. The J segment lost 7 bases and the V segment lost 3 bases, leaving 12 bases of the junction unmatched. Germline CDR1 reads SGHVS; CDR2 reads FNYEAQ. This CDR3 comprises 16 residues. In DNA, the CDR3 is TGTGCCAGCAGCTTTAGGGGCGGGAGCGCGGGGAATGAGCAGTTCTTC. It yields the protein CASSFRGGSAGNEQFF.

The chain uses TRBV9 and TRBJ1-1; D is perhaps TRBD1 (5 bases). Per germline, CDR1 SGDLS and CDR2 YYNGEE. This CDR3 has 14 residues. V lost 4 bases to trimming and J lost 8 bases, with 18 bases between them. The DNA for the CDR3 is TGTGCCAGCAGCCCCGCGGGGCGTCGGGCCGAAGCTTTCTTT. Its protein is CASSPAGRRAEAFF.

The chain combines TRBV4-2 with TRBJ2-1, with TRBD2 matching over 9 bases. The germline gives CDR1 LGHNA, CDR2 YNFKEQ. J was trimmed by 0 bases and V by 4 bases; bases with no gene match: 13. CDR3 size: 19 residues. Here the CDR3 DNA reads TGTGCCAGCAGCCTCGGTCTAGCGGGGCCAATTCGCTCCTACAATGAGCAGTTCTTC. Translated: CASSLGLAGPIRSYNEQFF.

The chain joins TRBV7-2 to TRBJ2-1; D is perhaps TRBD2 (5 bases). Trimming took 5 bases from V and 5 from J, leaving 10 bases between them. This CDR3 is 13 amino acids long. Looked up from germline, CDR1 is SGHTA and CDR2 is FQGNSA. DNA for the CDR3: TGTGCCAGCAGCCAGGACTCTCACAATGAGCAGTTCTTC. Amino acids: CASSQDSHNEQFF. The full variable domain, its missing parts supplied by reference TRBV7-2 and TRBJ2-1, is GAGVSQSPSNKVTEKGKDVELRCDPISGHTALYWYRQSLGQGLEFLIYFQGNSAPDKSGLPSDRFSAERTGGSVSTLTIQRTQQEDSAVYLCASSQDSHNEQFFGPGTRLTVL.

The chain's CDR3 is CASSLEGAPGGGYTF. For the CDR3, the DNA is TGCGCCAGCAGCTTGGAGGGGGCGCCCGGAGGTGGCTACACCTTC. V is TRBV5-1 and J is TRBJ1-2; 7 bases match TRBD1. The CDR3 loop spans 15 amino acids. Per germline, CDR1 SGHRS and CDR2 YFSETQ. V lost 0 bases to trimming and J lost 7 bases; unmatched junction nucleotides: 9.

The CDR3 sequence is CASSATASDTEAFF. The CDR3 coding sequence is TGTGCCAGCAGTGCGACAGCGTCGGACACTGAAGCTTTCTTT. The chain carries TRBV6-6 and TRBJ1-1; TRBD1 is a possible D gene (5 bases). V lost 5 bases and J lost 3, with 13 bases in between. This CDR3 has 14 residues. Germline CDR1 reads MNHNY; CDR2 reads SVGAGI (reference sequence).

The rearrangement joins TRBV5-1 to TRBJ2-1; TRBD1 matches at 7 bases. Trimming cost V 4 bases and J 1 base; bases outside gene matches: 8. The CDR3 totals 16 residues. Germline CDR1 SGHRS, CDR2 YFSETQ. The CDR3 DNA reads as TGCGCCAGCAGCAAACCGCAGGGACAGTCCTACAATGAGCAGTTCTTC. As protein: CASSKPQGQSYNEQFF.

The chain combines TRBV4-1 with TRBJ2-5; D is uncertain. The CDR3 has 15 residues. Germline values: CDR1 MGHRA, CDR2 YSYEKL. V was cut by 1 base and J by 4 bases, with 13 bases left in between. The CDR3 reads CASSQGRREGETQYF. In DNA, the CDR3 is TGCGCCAGCAGCCAAGGGCGGCGTGAAGGAGAGACCCAGTACTTC.

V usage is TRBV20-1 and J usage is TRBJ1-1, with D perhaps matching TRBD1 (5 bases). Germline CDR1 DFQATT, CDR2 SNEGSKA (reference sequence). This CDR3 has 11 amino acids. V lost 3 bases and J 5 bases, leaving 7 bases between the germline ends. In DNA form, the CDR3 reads TGCAGTGCTAGGAAGGGGACTGAAGCTTTCTTT. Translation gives CSARKGTEAFF.

The CDR3 loop is CASNGKDRLTDTQYF. In DNA, the CDR3 is TGCGCCAGCAATGGAAAGGACAGACTCACAGATACGCAGTATTTT. V usage is TRBV10-2 and J usage is TRBJ2-3, with a possible D match to TRBD1 (6 bases). Per germline, CDR1 WSHSY and CDR2 SAAADI. V gave up 7 bases and J gave up 2 bases, with 16 bases separating them. The CDR3 is made up of 15 amino acids.

CDR3 loop: CASSVFSGTGRSEQYF. The DNA of the CDR3 is TGTGCCAGCAGTGTGTTTTCGGGGACAGGGAGGTCCGAACAGTACTTC. V usage is TRBV2 and J usage is TRBJ2-7; 9 positions match TRBD1. After removal of 4 bases from V and 10 bases from J, the junction contained 17 bases not matched to a gene. The CDR3 sequence is 16 residues long. The V gene's germline CDR1 is SNHLY and CDR2 FYNNEI.

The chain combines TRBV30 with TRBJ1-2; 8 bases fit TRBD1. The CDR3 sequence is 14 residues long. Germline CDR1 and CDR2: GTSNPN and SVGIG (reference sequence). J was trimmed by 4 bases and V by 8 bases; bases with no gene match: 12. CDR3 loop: CARTPGGGIYGYTF. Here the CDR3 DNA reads TGTGCCCGGACCCCAGGGGGCGGAATCTATGGCTACACCTTC. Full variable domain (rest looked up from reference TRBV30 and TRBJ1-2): SQTIHQWPATLVQPVGSPLSLECTVEGTSNPNLYWYRQAAGRGLQLLFYSVGIGQISSEVPQNLSASRPQDRQFILSSKKLLLSDSGFYLCARTPGGGIYGYTFGSGTRLTVV.

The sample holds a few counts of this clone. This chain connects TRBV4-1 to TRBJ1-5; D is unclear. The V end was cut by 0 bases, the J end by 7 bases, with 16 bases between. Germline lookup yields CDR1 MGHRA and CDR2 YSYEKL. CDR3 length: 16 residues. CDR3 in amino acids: CASSQDGGQVGQPQHF. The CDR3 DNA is TGCGCCAGCAGCCAAGATGGAGGGCAGGTCGGACAGCCCCAGCATTTT.

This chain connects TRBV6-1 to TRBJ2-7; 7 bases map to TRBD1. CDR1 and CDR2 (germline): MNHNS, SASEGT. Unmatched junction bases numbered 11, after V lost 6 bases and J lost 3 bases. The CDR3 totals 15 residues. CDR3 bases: TGTGCCAGCAGACCGCGCCAGGGGGTATTCTACGAGCAGTACTTC. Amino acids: CASRPRQGVFYEQYF.